This passage covers 7 T cell receptor beta chains from one sample sequenced in a study of blood T cell repertoires in COVID-19. Libraries were prepared by immunoSEQ multiplex PCR; TCRdb keeps only in-frame clonotypes and omits some of them. The sample holds 150,000 to 200,000 clones, over 75% seen once. The sequenced sample was peripheral blood. The origin of the receptors is a woman older than 75 with acute or convalescent COVID-19.

The gene calls are TRBV30 and TRBJ2-1, with 11 bases fitting TRBD1. Per germline, CDR1 GTSNPN and CDR2 SVGIG (reference sequence). V lost 8 bases, J lost 4 bases, and 4 bases stayed unmatched. The CDR3 is made up of 13 amino acids. The CDR3 protein is CAGDRGGYNEQFF. The CDR3 DNA follows: TGTGCCGGGGACAGGGGGGGGTACAATGAGCAGTTCTTC.

The chain has TRBV7-2 and TRBJ1-2; TRBD1 agrees at 7 bases. The germline V gene has CDR1 SGHTA and CDR2 FQGNSA. The junction had 8 bases not matched to a gene; V was cut back by 5 bases and J by 5 bases. The CDR3 spans 14 residues. CDR3 protein: CASSGGQIDYGYTF. In nucleotides, the CDR3 is TGTGCCAGCAGCGGGGGACAGATAGATTATGGCTACACCTTC. The full variable domain, with the rest looked up from reference TRBV7-2 and TRBJ1-2, is GAGVSQSPSNKVTEKGKDVELRCDPISGHTALYWYRQSLGQGLEFLIYFQGNSAPDKSGLPSDRFSAERTGGSVSTLTIQRTQQEDSAVYLCASSGGQIDYGYTFGSGTRLTVV.

Concerning this clone: The sample carries other DNA sequences with the same CDR3. V and J are TRBV5-1 and TRBJ1-2, with TRBD1 matching 7 bases. This CDR3 comprises 14 residues. CDR1 is SGHRS, CDR2 YFSETQ, per germline. After removal of 0 bases from V and 3 bases from J, the junction contained 2 bases not matched to a gene. CDR3: CASSLDQGDYGYTF. The CDR3 DNA follows: TGCGCCAGCAGCTTGGACCAGGGGGACTATGGCTACACCTTC.

The chain joins TRBV19 to TRBJ1-2; D is undetermined. Germline V gene lookup returns CDR1 LNHDA and CDR2 SQIVND (reference sequence). The CDR3 is 17 amino acids. The germline V and J ends were trimmed by 1 base and 4 bases, with 19 bases remaining between them. This CDR3 is CASSIGFSASAGYGYTF. CDR3 bases: TGTGCCAGTAGTATAGGCTTCTCAGCATCGGCGGGCTATGGCTACACCTTC.

CDR3 nucleotides: TGTGCCAGCAGCTTAAGGAGGGGGCAGGGCACCGGGGAGCTGTTTTTT. Translation gives CASSLRRGQGTGELFF. The chain has TRBV7-7 and TRBJ2-2; a weak D match, TRBD1 (7 bases). V was cut by 2 bases and J by 4 bases, with 14 bases left in between. The length of the CDR3 is 16 residues. Germline V gene data show CDR1 as SSHAT and CDR2 as FNYEAQ (reference sequence).

Turning to this clone: This sample also contains other DNA sequences that code for the same CDR3. The V and J genes are TRBV19 and TRBJ2-1; 10 positions match TRBD2. The length of the CDR3 is 15 residues. CDR1 is LNHDA and CDR2 is SQIVND in the germline V gene (reference sequence). J was trimmed by 0 bases and V by 7 bases; bases with no gene match: 3. CDR3 coding DNA: TGTGCCAGTACTCCTAGCGGGAGCTCCTACAATGAGCAGTTCTTC. This codes for CASTPSGSSYNEQFF.

The chain combines TRBV5-1 with TRBJ2-6, with D possibly TRBD1 on 6 matching bases. The CDR3 loop spans 15 amino acids. In germline, CDR1 is SGHRS, CDR2 YFSETQ. Trimming took off 2 bases at V and 3 bases at J, with 9 bases between the two ends. CDR3 residues: CASSFTGLGANVLTF. The DNA for the CDR3 is TGCGCCAGCAGCTTCACAGGGCTTGGGGCCAACGTCCTGACTTTC.